These 30 T cell receptor beta chains originate from one sample sequenced in a study of PD-1 blockade in mismatch repair-deficient tumors. Sequencing used immunoSEQ multiplex PCR; TCRdb keeps in-frame clones, though not all of them. The sample has some 120,000 clones; roughly 90% are singletons. Specimen: peripheral blood, collected 70 to 73 weeks after starting pembrolizumab. The receptors were gathered from an adult with mismatch repair-deficient cancer.

Regarding this clone: This sample also contains other DNA sequences that code for the same CDR3. This rearrangement joins TRBV10-3 to TRBJ2-7; no reliable D call. Germline V CDR1 and CDR2: ENHRY, SYGVKD. The ends were cut back, 2 bases at V and 3 bases at J, with 5 bases in the middle. The CDR3 is made up of 12 amino acids. This CDR3 reads CAISEGNYEQYF. CDR3 in DNA: TGTGCCATCAGTGAGGGGAACTACGAGCAGTACTTC.

This clone was seen only a few times. V and J are TRBV27 and TRBJ2-7; D might be TRBD1 (5 bases). Germline V gives CDR1 MNHEY, CDR2 SMNVEV (reference sequence). The CDR3 contains 14 residues. The V end lost 3 bases, the J end lost 0 bases, and 9 bases lay between the germline ends. CDR3: CASSFRQSSYEQYF. CDR3 bases: TGTGCCAGCAGTTTTCGACAGAGCTCCTACGAGCAGTACTTC.

The chain is built from TRBV14 and TRBJ2-7; 8 bases fit TRBD1. Germline V CDR1 and CDR2: SGHDN, FVKESK. The CDR3 is 15 residues long. J was trimmed by 4 bases and V by 1 base; bases with no gene match: 6. CDR3 DNA sequence: TGTGCCAGCAGCCAAGGTCAGGGGGCGGGTTACGAGCAGTACTTC. Protein product: CASSQGQGAGYEQYF.

This chain uses TRBV7-9 with TRBJ2-1, with a possible D match to TRBD2 (6 bases). This CDR3 is 15 amino acids long. CDR1 is SEHNR and CDR2 is FQNEAQ in the germline V gene (reference sequence). Trimming took off 5 bases at V and 5 bases at J, with 16 bases between the two ends. Here the CDR3 reads CASSPWEVSDNEQFF. In nucleotides, the CDR3 is TGTGCCAGCAGCCCATGGGAGGTTTCTGACAATGAGCAGTTCTTC.

This clone was picked up one time. V usage is TRBV4-2 and J usage is TRBJ2-3; 12 nucleotides agree with TRBD2. The trim removed 0 bases at V and 6 bases at J, leaving 4 bases unmatched. CDR3 length: 16 amino acids. Germline assignment: CDR1 LGHNA and CDR2 YNFKEQ. Here the CDR3 DNA reads TGTGCCAGCAGCCAAGAGACTAGCGGGAGAGTTGATACGCAGTATTTT. This codes for CASSQETSGRVDTQYF.

V gene TRBV28 combines with J gene TRBJ2-1; the match to TRBD2 covers 9 bases. V dropped 8 bases and J dropped 4; count of bases not matched to a gene: 9. The CDR3 consists of 15 residues. Germline-derived CDR1 and CDR2 are MDHEN and SYDVKM. The CDR3 sequence is CASPPSLAGYNEQFF. CDR3 sequence (DNA): TGTGCCAGCCCCCCATCGCTAGCGGGGTACAATGAGCAGTTCTTC.

The table lists this clone with a count of one. The chain uses TRBV7-8 and TRBJ2-7; D is undetermined. CDR3 length equals 14 residues. Trimming shortened V by 5 bases and J by 4 bases, and 15 bases separated the two germline ends. CDR1 is SGHVS, CDR2 FQNEAQ, per germline. The CDR3: CASSLNLRIYEQYF. CDR3 DNA sequence: TGTGCCAGCAGCCTCAATCTTCGAATTTACGAGCAGTACTTC.

CDR3 in amino acids: CASSELAGGPGELFF. For the CDR3, the DNA is TGTGCCAGCAGTGAACTAGCGGGAGGGCCCGGGGAGCTGTTTTTT. The chain joins TRBV6-1 to TRBJ2-2, with TRBD2 matching 12 bases. Unmatched junction bases numbered 1, after V lost 2 bases and J lost 6 bases. The CDR3 contains 15 residues. In germline, CDR1 is MNHNS, CDR2 SASEGT.

V usage is TRBV2 and J usage is TRBJ2-7; D might be TRBD1 (7 bases). V gave up 7 bases and J gave up 4 bases, with 23 bases separating them. Germline V gene data show CDR1 as SNHLY and CDR2 as FYNNEI. The CDR3 is 16 amino acids. The CDR3: CASTRAGSQQGYEQYF. CDR3 in DNA: TGTGCCAGCACCAGAGCGGGCAGCCAACAGGGGTACGAGCAGTACTTC.

The V and J genes are TRBV9 and TRBJ2-5; D possibly matches TRBD1 or TRBD2 (5 bases each). CDR3 length: 14 amino acids. V was cut by 3 bases and J by 5 bases, with 14 bases left in between. Germline V gene lookup returns CDR1 SGDLS and CDR2 YYNGEE. The CDR3 nucleotides are TGTGCCAGCAGCGGAAGGGACCCACAGGAGACCCAGTACTTC. Amino acid sequence: CASSGRDPQETQYF.

This clone has a single count. The V and J genes are TRBV10-2 and TRBJ1-1; no definite D call. Germline CDR1 WSHSY, CDR2 SAAADI. This CDR3 comprises 14 residues. The V end was cut by 1 base, the J end by 1 base, with 7 bases between. CDR3 sequence: CASSELVTNTEAFF. The CDR3 nucleotides read TGCGCCAGCAGTGAGTTGGTAACGAACACTGAAGCTTTCTTT.

CDR3 loop: CASSELAPLQETQYF. The CDR3 DNA reads TGTGCCAGCAGCGAACTAGCGCCTCTACAAGAGACCCAGTACTTC. The chain links TRBV7-9 to TRBJ2-5, with 7 bases lining up with TRBD2. The CDR3 has 15 residues. Germline-derived CDR1 and CDR2 are SEHNR and FQNEAQ (reference sequence). The V gene end was trimmed by 5 bases and the J gene end by 2 bases; junction bases not matched to a gene: 8.

The V gene is TRBV27, the J gene TRBJ2-1, with no clear D. There are 15 residues in the CDR3. In germline, CDR1 is MNHEY, CDR2 SMNVEV (reference sequence). The V end lost 0 bases, the J end lost 6 bases, and 12 bases lay between the germline ends. The CDR3, as DNA: TGTGCCAGCAGTTTATCGAGTTTTGCAGGCAATGAGCAGTTCTTC. Translation gives CASSLSSFAGNEQFF.

The chain has TRBV7-2 and TRBJ2-1, with 11 nucleotides matching TRBD1. Per germline, CDR1 SGHTA and CDR2 FQGNSA. Trimming took 5 bases from V and 3 from J; bases not matched to a gene: 12. CDR3 size: 18 residues. In DNA form, the CDR3 reads TGTGCCAGCAGCCCGAATCTCGTGGGGACAGGGGGCTACAATGAGCAGTTCTTC. Its translation is CASSPNLVGTGGYNEQFF.

This chain joins TRBV30 and TRBJ2-5; D unresolved. The CDR3 covers 11 residues. Germline CDR1 reads GTSNPN; CDR2 reads SVGIG (reference sequence). Trimming left V 4 bases short and J 4 bases short, with 7 bases between. CDR3 loop: CAWTRSETQYF. DNA of the CDR3: TGTGCCTGGACCCGGTCAGAGACCCAGTACTTC. Drawing the rest from reference TRBV30 and TRBJ2-5, the complete variable domain is SQTIHQWPATLVQPVGSPLSLECTVEGTSNPNLYWYRQAAGRGLQLLFYSVGIGQISSEVPQNLSASRPQDRQFILSSKKLLLSDSGFYLCAWTRSETQYFGPGTRLLVL.

The chain links TRBV18 to TRBJ2-1; D perhaps matches TRBD2 (6 bases). The V end lost 0 bases, the J end lost 2 bases, and 8 bases lay between the germline ends. The CDR3 has 15 residues. Germline CDR1 is KGHSH and CDR2 is LQKENI. CDR3 amino acids: CASSPPTGAYNEQFF. The CDR3 DNA follows: TGTGCCAGCTCACCACCGACGGGAGCCTACAATGAGCAGTTCTTC.

The chain carries TRBV2 and TRBJ2-3, with D hard to call. The CDR3 is 18 residues long. The V end lost 4 bases, the J end lost 2 bases, and 22 bases lay between the germline ends. CDR1 is SNHLY, CDR2 FYNNEI, per germline. In DNA, the CDR3 is TGTGCCAGCAGTGTAGACCCGGGTGGCGCACCCCCCACAGATACGCAGTATTTT. This codes for CASSVDPGGAPPTDTQYF.

The chain carries TRBV14 and TRBJ2-1; 7 nucleotides align to TRBD1. The CDR3 length is 16 residues. J lost 6 bases, V lost 2 bases, and 10 bases had no gene match. Germline lookup yields CDR1 SGHDN and CDR2 FVKESK. The CDR3 spells CASSQYDTGVGNEQFF. CDR3 sequence (DNA): TGTGCCAGCAGCCAATATGATACAGGGGTTGGCAATGAGCAGTTCTTC.

This clone was observed a handful of times. The chain recombines TRBV4-1 with TRBJ2-1; no clear D gene. The CDR3 is 12 amino acids. V was clipped by 2 bases and J by 7 bases, with 6 bases between them. The germline V gene has CDR1 MGHRA and CDR2 YSYEKL. DNA of the CDR3: TGCGCCAGCAGCCAACATGGGAATGAGCAGTTCTTC. Its protein product is CASSQHGNEQFF.

The genes are TRBV30 and TRBJ2-4; D remains ambiguous. Germline values: CDR1 GTSNPN, CDR2 SVGIG (reference sequence). The V and J ends lost 4 bases and 2 bases respectively, with 3 bases between them. The CDR3 is 11 amino acids. The CDR3 DNA reads as TGTGCCTGGATAACCAAAAACATTCAGTACTTC. Translation gives CAWITKNIQYF.

The chain recombines TRBV6-1 with TRBJ2-7; D is uncertain. Germline V gene data show CDR1 as MNHNS and CDR2 as SASEGT. CDR3 length equals 13 residues. The V gene lost 1 base and the J gene lost 4 bases, with 8 bases spanning the gap. This CDR3 reads CASSEVYGYEQYF. The CDR3 nucleotides are TGTGCCAGCAGTGAAGTCTATGGTTACGAGCAGTACTTC.

The table lists this clone with a count of one. This chain connects TRBV7-9 to TRBJ1-4; TRBD1 matches 9 bases. The V segment lost 1 base and the J segment 8 bases; nucleotides outside the gene matches: 8. Germline V gene sequence: CDR1 SEHNR, CDR2 FQNEAQ (reference sequence). The CDR3 sequence is 16 residues long. Here the CDR3 DNA reads TGTGCCAGCAGCTTAGGTGGGACAGGGCCGGGGGAAAAACTGTTTTTT. This translates into CASSLGGTGPGEKLFF.

Sample share makes this clone large. J is TRBJ1-4 and V is TRBV9; 8 bases match TRBD1. The germline V gene encodes CDR1 SGDLS and CDR2 YYNGEE. This CDR3 has 15 residues. The trim removed 3 bases at V and 8 bases at J, leaving 9 bases unmatched. In DNA form, the CDR3 reads TGTGCCAGCAGCGCGCGGACAGGGCTAGGAGAAAAACTGTTTTTT. Translation: CASSARTGLGEKLFF.

The rearrangement joins TRBV6-5 to TRBJ2-1; 12 bases are shared with TRBD2. The V and J ends lost 5 bases and 4 bases, in that order; junction bases with no gene match: 3. This CDR3 is 15 amino acids long. The germline CDR1 and CDR2 sequences are MNHEY and SVGAGI. DNA for the CDR3: TGTGCCAGCAGTCAAGGACTAGCGGGGTACAATGAGCAGTTCTTC. Its protein product is CASSQGLAGYNEQFF.

This clone was detected once. CDR3 sequence reads: CARADRSRSDRFHYEQYF. The CDR3 DNA reads TGTGCCAGAGCCGATCGCAGCCGATCGGACAGGTTTCACTACGAGCAGTACTTC. J is TRBJ2-7 and V is TRBV10-3, with TRBD1 matching over 7 bases. V shed 10 bases and J 3 bases; nucleotides not matched to a gene: 24. The length of the CDR3 is 18 residues. Germline V CDR1 and CDR2: ENHRY, SYGVKD.

In the case of this clone: The sample contains more than one DNA sequence encoding this CDR3. This rearrangement joins TRBV6-5 to TRBJ2-7, with D possibly TRBD2 on 6 matching bases. Trimming removed 6 bases from V and 4 bases from J, with 7 bases in between. This CDR3 contains 11 residues. Germline V CDR1 and CDR2: MNHEY, SVGAGI. Here the CDR3 reads CASSGGYEQYF. The CDR3 bases are TGTGCCAGCAGCGGGGGATACGAGCAGTACTTC.

This clone has just one count. This chain connects TRBV28 to TRBJ1-5, with D unclear. Trimming removed 1 base from V and 0 bases from J, with 4 bases in between. CDR3 length equals 14 residues. Germline CDR1 reads MDHEN; CDR2 reads SYDVKM. CDR3 nucleotides: TGTGCCAGCAGTTTATACCTTAGCAATCAGCCCCAGCATTTT. Its protein product is CASSLYLSNQPQHF.

The chain uses TRBV7-6 and TRBJ2-5; maybe TRBD1 (6 bases). CDR3 length: 16 residues. The V end lost 4 bases, the J end lost 3 bases, and 18 bases lay between the germline ends. Germline V CDR1 and CDR2: SGHVS, FNYEAQ. DNA for the CDR3: TGTGCCAGCAGCTCGCATGAGGGACACCAAGAAGAGACCCAGTACTTC. Translating gives CASSSHEGHQEETQYF.

The V call is TRBV27, the J call TRBJ2-3; 10 nucleotides line up with TRBD2. The CDR3 has 16 residues. The germline CDR1 and CDR2 sequences are MNHEY and SMNVEV (reference sequence). The trim removed 2 bases at V and 3 bases at J, leaving 5 bases unmatched. CDR3: CASSLLAGDGTDTQYF. DNA for the CDR3: TGTGCCAGCAGTTTACTAGCGGGAGATGGAACAGATACGCAGTATTTT.

This chain uses TRBV6-6 with TRBJ2-7; D remains ambiguous. Germline V gene sequence: CDR1 MNHNY, CDR2 SVGAGI (reference sequence). The CDR3 has 14 amino acids. V was shortened by 8 bases and J by 3 bases, with 17 bases between the two germline ends. The CDR3 DNA reads TGTGCCAGCGCACTAAGACTCAACCACTACGAGCAGTACTTC. Translation gives CASALRLNHYEQYF.